Included here is one T cell receptor (beta chain) sequence, with context. The CDR3 has 14 amino acids. The germline CDR1 and CDR2 sequences are MNHNY and SVGAGI (reference sequence). V lost 4 bases and J lost 8, with 17 bases in between. Donors were systemically healthy Caucasian individuals from Russia aged roughly 6 to 90 years. Each donor supplied 7.5 to 10 milliliters of peripheral blood. Extracted total RNA amounted to at least 5.5 micrograms for each sample. The sample belongs to a study of blood T cells in healthy people across ages. Study details: There was about one barcoded beta molecule captured by template switching per two T cells.

It was with a sample-barcoded 5' primer and a J-beta primer mix that a second PCR of about 7 to 12 cycles was run. TCRdb independently ran MiXCR on the 5' RACE reads; one entry per CDR3 protein. This table has a few hundred thousand distinct CDR3 sequences, 27% appearing once. Sequenced: blood. This chain connects TRBV6-6 to TRBJ1-2; D is possibly TRBD1 (5 bases). The clonotype was recovered from a woman in her seventies in good health. Here the CDR3 reads CASSSPNKGEGYTF. For the CDR3, the DNA is TGTGCCAGCAGTTCCCCCAATAAAGGGGAGGGCTACACCTTC.